These T cell receptor beta chains were read from a single sample in a study of identical twins. MiXCR, applied by TCRdb to the 5' RACE reads, yields one record per CDR3 protein. In the table there are 690,000 or so distinct CDR3 sequences, over 8.5% of which are singletons. These data are also associated with another study on yellow fever vaccine responses in identical twins.

Sequencing used PBMCs. The receptors were sampled from a young woman in good health. Both conserved end residues are part of each CDR3. A D gene is named only where the DNA matches it firmly. Size is stated for part of the rows, as once, few or many counts, or as a class when the clone is expanded.

>TRBD1|TRBJ1-5|few|TRBV11-2
TGTGCCAGCAGCGCGGACAGGATATCTAACAATCAGCCCCAGCATTTT
CASSADRISNNQPQHF
>TRBD2|TRBJ2-2|NA|TRBV4-3
TGCGCCAGCAGCCAAGATCTGGGCGGGAGTTCGACCGGGGAGCTGTTTTTT
CASSQDLGGSSTGELFF
>TRBD2|TRBJ2-3|few|TRBV3-1
TGTGCCAGCAGCCAACTAGCGGGAGGGCCAGGAACAGATACGCAGTATTTT
CASSQLAGGPGTDTQYF
>TRBD2|TRBJ2-3|NA|TRBV9
TGTGCCAGCAGCGCCTTCGGACTAGCGGGGGGATATACGCAGTATTTT
CASSAFGLAGGYTQYF
>NA|TRBJ2-2|NA|TRBV10-1
TGCGCCAGCAGTGAGCGGGGCCTAGGGACGAACACCGGGGAGCTGTTTTTT
CASSERGLGTNTGELFF
>TRBD1|TRBJ2-1|once|TRBV20-1
TGCAGTGCTAGACCTAGACAGGGGGGACCCTACAATGAGCAGTTCTTC
CSARPRQGGPYNEQFF
>TRBD1|TRBJ1-1|few|TRBV7-9
TGTGCCAGCAGCCCCGGGACAGGGGAAGAGGCTTTCTTT
CASSPGTGEEAFF
>NA|TRBJ2-5|few|TRBV15
TGTGCCACCAGCGATCAACTAGCCGGTCAAGAGACCCAGTACTTC
CATSDQLAGQETQYF
>NA|TRBJ2-2|many|TRBV21-1
TGTGCCAGCAGCGCTAGCGGGAGGGCCGGCACCGGGGAGCTGTTTTTT
CASSASGRAGTGELFF
>NA|TRBJ2-1|few|TRBV20-1
TGCAGTGCTAGAGGACAATCCTACAATGAGCAGTTCTTC
CSARGQSYNEQFF
>TRBD2|TRBJ2-2|NA|TRBV6-2/TRBV6-3
TGTGCCAGCAGTTACGGTTTGCGTGGACTAGCGACGTCCGGGGAGCTGTTTTTT
CASSYGLRGLATSGELFF
>TRBD2|TRBJ2-1|NA|TRBV10-3
TGTGCCATCAGTGAGTCCGGTATGGCTAGCGGGAGAAATGAGCAGTTCTTC
CAISESGMASGRNEQFF
>TRBD2|TRBJ2-5|many|TRBV5-1
TGCGCCAGCAGCTACGGACTAGCGGGGGGCGTCCTTCAAGAGACCCAGTACTTC
CASSYGLAGGVLQETQYF
>TRBD1|TRBJ2-7|many|TRBV20-1
TGCAGTGCTAGTCCGGGACAGGGATCCTACGAGCAGTACTTC
CSASPGQGSYEQYF
>TRBD2|TRBJ2-7|once|TRBV20-1
TGCAGTGCTAGGCGGGAGCCCCCCTACGAGCAGTACTTC
CSARREPPYEQYF
>NA|TRBJ2-7|NA|TRBV24-1
TGTGCCACCAGGGACGGGACTTCCTACGAGCAGTACTTC
CATRDGTSYEQYF
>TRBD1|TRBJ2-1|NA|TRBV6-2/TRBV6-3
TGTGCCAGCAGTTATATTCTGACAGGGAAGTACAATGAGCAGTTCTTC
CASSYILTGKYNEQFF
>TRBD1|TRBJ2-1|few|TRBV29-1
TGCAGCGTTGGGACAGGGTATGGTGAGCAGTTCTTC
CSVGTGYGEQFF
>NA|TRBJ2-7|NA|TRBV15
TGTGCCACCAGCAGCCTCAGGGATGGCGAGCAGTACTTC
CATSSLRDGEQYF
>NA|TRBJ1-2|few|TRBV7-9
TGTGCCAGCAGCGCCCGGGACTCTAACTATGGCTACACCTTC
CASSARDSNYGYTF
>NA|TRBJ2-7|few|TRBV6-1
TGTGCCAGCAGCCTTACCGGGACAACCATATACGAGCAGTACTTC
CASSLTGTTIYEQYF
>TRBD2|TRBJ2-5|few|TRBV5-5
TGTGCCAGCAGCCCCATTCAGGGAGGGAGAGAGACCCAGTACTTC
CASSPIQGGRETQYF
>NA|TRBJ2-3|few|TRBV20-1
TGCAGTGCTGGGGGGGCCCTTCTAAGCACAGATACGCAGTATTTT
CSAGGALLSTDTQYF
>NA|TRBJ2-2|NA|TRBV7-3
TGTGCCAGCAGCGACGGGCCGAACACCGGGGAGCTGTTTTTT
CASSDGPNTGELFF
>NA|TRBJ1-1|few|TRBV7-9
TGTGCCAGCAGCTTAGGGTACGGGACGAACACTGAAGCTTTCTTT
CASSLGYGTNTEAFF
>TRBD1|TRBJ2-7|NA|TRBV28
TGTGCCAGCAGGCCGAGGGACAGGGTGGGTTCCTACGAGCAGTACTTC
CASRPRDRVGSYEQYF
>NA|TRBJ2-3|NA|TRBV5-1
TGCGCCAGCAGTCAGGGCCACCCCACAGATACGCAGTATTTT
CASSQGHPTDTQYF
>NA|TRBJ1-2|few|TRBV7-9
TGTGCCAGCAGCTTAGGGTTAGATGGCCTTAACTATGGCTACACCTTC
CASSLGLDGLNYGYTF
>TRBD2|TRBJ2-7|NA|TRBV7-9
TGTGCCAGCAGCCGAGCGGGGGGCTACGAGCAGTACTTC
CASSRAGGYEQYF
>TRBD1|TRBJ1-1|few|TRBV6-1
TGTGCCAGCAGTGGGGACAGGGCTAACACTGAAGCTTTCTTT
CASSGDRANTEAFF
>TRBD2|TRBJ2-7|NA|TRBV29-1
TGCAGCGTTGTACCTAGCGGGATTAGCTCCTACGAGCAGTACTTC
CSVVPSGISSYEQYF
>TRBD1|TRBJ1-1|few|TRBV27
TGTGCCAGCAGGGCGGGACAGCAGATGAACACTGAAGCTTTCTTT
CASRAGQQMNTEAFF
>NA|TRBJ1-1|many|TRBV29-1
TGCAGCGTTGAAAAGGGGGGAGGGTTGGTGAACACTGAAGCTTTCTTT
CSVEKGGGLVNTEAFF
>TRBD2|TRBJ2-1|NA|TRBV19
TGTGCCAGTAGTGCGACCGGGACTAGCGGGAGAAATGAGCAGTTCTTC
CASSATGTSGRNEQFF
>TRBD1|TRBJ2-1|few|TRBV2
TGTGCCAGCAGCAACTCCAGGGGGTACAATGAGCAGTTCTTC
CASSNSRGYNEQFF
>NA|TRBJ2-1|many|TRBV20-1
TGCAGTGCTAGATCGCGCCATATACGCACCGGAGGGTTAGCCTACAATGAGCAGTTCTTC
CSARSRHIRTGGLAYNEQFF
>NA|TRBJ2-1|few|TRBV6-6
TGTGCCAGCAGTTACCTAAACAGCGATGAGCAGTTCTTC
CASSYLNSDEQFF
>TRBD2|TRBJ2-1|few|TRBV20-1
TGCAGTGCTAGAAATTTTGCCGGGACTAGCGGCTACAATGAGCAGTTCTTC
CSARNFAGTSGYNEQFF
>TRBD1|TRBJ2-3|many|TRBV20-1
TGCAGTGCTTACCTCCCGGGAGACAGGGGTACAGATACGCAGTATTTT
CSAYLPGDRGTDTQYF
>NA|TRBJ2-2|few|TRBV10-3
TGTGCCATCAGTGATGGTCCGAACACCGGGGAGCTGTTTTTT
CAISDGPNTGELFF
>NA|TRBJ2-1|NA|TRBV5-1
TGCGCCAGCAGCTTGGATAGGTGGTCAGGGAGCTCCTACAATGAGCAGTTCTTC
CASSLDRWSGSSYNEQFF
>NA|TRBJ2-3|NA|TRBV10-3
TGTGCCATCAGTGACGGGATAGGAGATACGCAGTATTTT
CAISDGIGDTQYF
>NA|TRBJ2-1|many|TRBV20-1
TGCAGTGCTATCCGGGCCGCTGTTCGTAGTGAGCAGTTCTTC
CSAIRAAVRSEQFF
>NA|TRBJ2-2|many|TRBV11-3
TGTGCCAGCAGCTCCCGCGGGGCGAACACCGGGGAGCTGTTTTTT
CASSSRGANTGELFF
>NA|TRBJ2-2|NA|TRBV6-5
TGTGCCAGCAGTTACTCGATTCGGACCCTTCCGAACACCGGGGAGCTGTTTTTT
CASSYSIRTLPNTGELFF
>TRBD2|TRBJ2-3|NA|TRBV7-9
TGTGCCAGCAGCCCGACTAGCGGTCCCACAGATACGCAGTATTTT
CASSPTSGPTDTQYF
>TRBD1|TRBJ1-2|few|TRBV29-1
TGCAGCGTTCCCGGGACAGGGGACCTCTATGGCTACACCTTC
CSVPGTGDLYGYTF
>TRBD2|TRBJ2-5|few|TRBV11-1
TGTGCCAGCAGCTTAATCACTAGCGGGGGGCCATCGATTATCGAGACCCAGTACTTC
CASSLITSGGPSIIETQYF
>NA|TRBJ2-3|many|TRBV12-3/TRBV12-4
TGTGCCAGCAGATCCAGCAGCCTGGCGCTCACAGATACGCAGTATTTT
CASRSSSLALTDTQYF